The TCR beta chain described here comes from a study of cytomegalovirus exposure and HLA in healthy donors. Primers included in the PCR were 60 Vbeta and 13 Jbeta primers. TCRdb keeps only in-frame clones here, not all; method: immunoSEQ multiplex PCR. The sample's table shows approximately 72,000 clones. The sequencing input was PBMCs. This clonotype originated in a man between 35 and 55 years old in good health and CMV-seronegative.

CDR3 bases: TGTGCCAGCAGCGCTTACCGGGGTGAGGAGACCCAGTACTTC. Residues: CASSAYRGEETQYF. The chain uses TRBV4-2 and TRBJ2-5; D perhaps matches TRBD2 (5 bases). V gave up 5 bases and J gave up 5 bases, with 15 bases separating them. Germline V gene lookup returns CDR1 LGHNA and CDR2 YNFKEQ. CDR3 size: 14 residues.